A selection of T cell receptor beta chains follows, all from one sample in a study of blood T cell repertoires in COVID-19. Some clones are missing from TCRdb's copy, which holds only in-frame ones; the method was immunoSEQ multiplex PCR. The data contain 250,000 to 350,000 clones, roughly 87% of them singletons. The material sequenced was peripheral blood. The receptors shown here come from a man between 18 and 35 years old with active or convalescent COVID-19. CDR3s include the opening cysteine and the closing phenylalanine or tryptophan. D genes are given only for firm matches. Some rows mark clone size as missing; the rest say once, few, many or name a class of expanded clone.

CDR3 DNA,CDR3 protein,V gene,clone size,D gene,J gene
TGTGCCAGCAGTGGAGTCTCAGGGGATAGCTATGGCTACACCTTC,CASSGVSGDSYGYTF,TRBV27,-,-,TRBJ1-2
TGTGCCAGCAAAGGCTCGGGGGGGGCTAATGAAAAACTGTTTTTT,CASKGSGGANEKLFF,TRBV2,-,-,TRBJ1-4
TGTGCCAGCAGTGGAAGGCGGGTGCTGCGGGATACGCAGTATTTT,CASSGRRVLRDTQYF,TRBV6-2/TRBV6-3,-,-,TRBJ2-3
TGTGCCAGCTCACCCCTAGCGGGAGGGACAGATACGCAGTATTTT,CASSPLAGGTDTQYF,TRBV18,-,TRBD2,TRBJ2-3
TGTGCCACCAGTGATTCCCAGGGTACCTATGGCTACACCTTC,CATSDSQGTYGYTF,TRBV24-1,-,-,TRBJ1-2
TGTGCCAGTAGTATAACCCCACAGGGGAGGTGGGAGACCCAGTACTTC,CASSITPQGRWETQYF,TRBV19,-,-,TRBJ2-5
TGTGCCAGCAGTTACTCGACAGGGAATCAGGGCGAGCAGTACTTC,CASSYSTGNQGEQYF,TRBV6-5,-,TRBD1,TRBJ2-7
TGCGCCAGCAGCTTGAACACAGGGTCTGGCTACACCTTC,CASSLNTGSGYTF,TRBV5-1,-,-,TRBJ1-2
TGTGCCAGCAGTGACAGAGGGACAGGGTATTTTGTTGGGGAGCTGTTTTTT,CASSDRGTGYFVGELFF,TRBV6-4,-,TRBD1,TRBJ2-2
TGTGCCAGCAGCGTAGAGAGTACGGGGAACAATGAGCAGTTCTTC,CASSVESTGNNEQFF,TRBV9,-,-,TRBJ2-1
TGTGCCAGCAGCGTATCAGACTCTTTCACTGAAGCTTTCTTT,CASSVSDSFTEAFF,TRBV9,-,-,TRBJ1-1
TGTGCCAGCAGCTTAGTCCACGCCAGGGCTAGCTCCTACGAGCAGTACTTC,CASSLVHARASSYEQYF,TRBV11-2,-,-,TRBJ2-7
TGTGCCAGTAGTTTACAGGGGTATGGGAATCAGCCCCAGCATTTT,CASSLQGYGNQPQHF,TRBV19,-,TRBD1,TRBJ1-5
TGTGCCAGCAGCTTATTAGCTACCTACGAGCAGTACTTC,CASSLLATYEQYF,TRBV7-2,-,-,TRBJ2-7
TGTGCCAGCAGCCGGGGGCGGCAGGGTGGCTACACCTTC,CASSRGRQGGYTF,TRBV14,-,-,TRBJ1-2
TGTGCCAGCAGTCCCACAGGGTTGGGGCAGCCCCAGCATTTT,CASSPTGLGQPQHF,TRBV6-2/TRBV6-3,-,-,TRBJ1-5
TGTGCCAGCAGCAACAGCGGGGGTATGACAGATACGCAGTATTTT,CASSNSGGMTDTQYF,TRBV7-8,-,TRBD2,TRBJ2-3
TGTGCCAGCAGCCTAGGACTAGCGGGAGCCTTAATGGTTGAGCAGTTCTTC,CASSLGLAGALMVEQFF,TRBV5-5,-,TRBD2,TRBJ2-1
TGTGCCAGCAGCTTGTACCTTATCGGGACTGGAAACACCATATATTTT,CASSLYLIGTGNTIYF,TRBV5-6,-,-,TRBJ1-3
TGTGCCATCAGTGAGAGCAATCTCCGATCTTATAGCAATCAGCCCCAGCATTTT,CAISESNLRSYSNQPQHF,TRBV10-3,-,-,TRBJ1-5
TGTGCCAGCAGCGGGGGGCAGGTTATTCAGCCCCAGCATTTT,CASSGGQVIQPQHF,TRBV6-5,-,-,TRBJ1-5
TGTGCCACCAGCCGAGACCGGGACAGGGGAGAAAAACTGTTTTTT,CATSRDRDRGEKLFF,TRBV15,-,TRBD1,TRBJ1-4
TGTGCCAGCAGTGCGGGTGGTAATTCACCCCTCCACTTT,CASSAGGNSPLHF,TRBV6-4,-,-,TRBJ1-6
TGCGCCAGCAGCTTGCGGGTTGACACTGAAGCTTTCTTT,CASSLRVDTEAFF,TRBV5-1,-,-,TRBJ1-1
TGTGCCAGCAGCTTATATCGACAGGGGGGATATGGCTACACCTTC,CASSLYRQGGYGYTF,TRBV13,-,TRBD1,TRBJ1-2
TGTGCCAGCAGTTTACTTCTAGCGGTCATCAACAATGAGCAGTTCTTC,CASSLLLAVINNEQFF,TRBV28,-,TRBD2,TRBJ2-1
TGTGCCAGCAAAGATACTAGTTTGGGCTACGAGCAGTACTTC,CASKDTSLGYEQYF,TRBV7-8,-,-,TRBJ2-7
TGTGCAAGTCGTCAACAGGGGGCGGAAGAAAAACTGTTTTTT,CASRQQGAEEKLFF,TRBV12-2,few,-,TRBJ1-4